These 30 T cell receptor beta chains came from one sample sequenced in a study of PD-L1 blockade in urothelial cancer. This sample's time point: pretreatment peripheral blood. Sequencing used immunoSEQ multiplex PCR; TCRdb keeps in-frame clones, though not all of them. Among approximately 50,000 clones listed, around 84% were seen once. The sample was PBMCs, taken around atezolizumab (anti-PD-L1) treatment. The receptors were sampled from a man in his 70s with urothelial cancer.

V usage is TRBV18 and J usage is TRBJ2-5, with TRBD1 as a possible D gene (5 bases). From germline, CDR1 is KGHSH and CDR2 LQKENI. This CDR3 spans 13 amino acids. Trimming stripped 1 base from V and 5 bases from J, with 8 bases between. The CDR3 is CASSPLSGETQYF. The CDR3, as DNA: TGTGCCAGCTCACCACTGTCAGGGGAGACCCAGTACTTC.

The CDR3 DNA reads TGTGCCAGCTCAACCAACAGGTTGAACACTGAAGCTTTCTTT. Its translation is CASSTNRLNTEAFF. This chain uses TRBV18 with TRBJ1-1, with D possibly matching TRBD1 (5 bases). The CDR3 contains 14 residues. The germline CDR1 and CDR2 sequences are KGHSH and LQKENI. V was cut by 5 bases and J by 0 bases, with 10 bases left in between.

The rearrangement uses TRBV7-8 and TRBJ1-1; unclear D gene. Germline V gene lookup returns CDR1 SGHVS and CDR2 FQNEAQ. This CDR3 region has 14 residues. The germline V and J ends were trimmed by 6 bases and 7 bases, with 18 bases remaining between them. CDR3 amino acids: CASSSRVRADEAFF. The CDR3 DNA follows: TGTGCCAGCAGTAGCCGGGTGAGGGCGGATGAAGCTTTCTTT.

J is TRBJ2-1 and V is TRBV7-3; TRBD2 matches at 15 bases. Trimming removed 0 bases from V and 0 bases from J; junction bases left unmatched: 12. Looked up from germline, CDR1 is SGHTA and CDR2 is FQGTGA. The CDR3 loop spans 22 amino acids. CDR3 region: CASSLTRGGTSGRTSSYNEQFF. The CDR3 DNA sequence: TGTGCCAGCAGCTTAACACGGGGAGGGACTAGCGGGAGGACGAGCTCCTACAATGAGCAGTTCTTC. The entire variable domain, with the rest obtained from reference TRBV7-3 and TRBJ2-1, is as follows: GAGVSQTPSNKVTEKGKYVELRCDPISGHTALYWYRQSLGQGPEFLIYFQGTGAADDSGLPNDRFFAVRPEGSVSTLKIQRTERGDSAVYLCASSLTRGGTSGRTSSYNEQFFGPGTRLTVL.

A few counts support this clone. Other DNA sequences in the same sample also yield this CDR3. J is TRBJ2-1 and V is TRBV9; 8 bases match TRBD2. This CDR3 contains 15 residues. Trimming took 0 bases from V and 2 from J; bases not matched to a gene: 1. CDR1 is SGDLS and CDR2 is YYNGEE in the germline V gene. This CDR3 is CASSVGAGAYNEQFF. As DNA, the CDR3 is TGTGCCAGCAGCGTAGGAGCGGGGGCCTACAATGAGCAGTTCTTC.

The rearrangement uses TRBV5-4 and TRBJ2-7, with a weak D call TRBD1 (5 bases). Germline V gene sequence: CDR1 SGHNT, CDR2 YYREEE (reference sequence). Trimming shortened V by 4 bases and J by 4 bases, and 18 bases separated the two germline ends. The CDR3 has 15 residues. The CDR3 sequence is CASSPDSVSRYEQYF. The CDR3 coding sequence is TGTGCCAGCAGCCCAGACAGTGTTTCGCGATACGAGCAGTACTTC.

The chain combines TRBV7-8 with TRBJ2-7, with a weak D call TRBD2 (6 bases). The CDR3 is 12 amino acids. Between the trimmed V and J ends, which lost 4 bases and 6 bases, there was a span of 10 bases. Germline CDR1 and CDR2: SGHVS and FQNEAQ. CDR3 bases: TGTGCCAGCAGCTACCCCGGGGGCGAGCAGTACTTC. Translation: CASSYPGGEQYF. Based on the CDR3 plus reference TRBV7-8 and TRBJ2-7, the full variable domain is GAGVSQSPRYKVAKRGQDVALRCDPISGHVSLFWYQQALGQGPEFLTYFQNEAQLDKSGLPSDRFFAERPEGSVSTLKIQRTQQEDSAVYLCASSYPGGEQYFGPGTRLTVT.

The chain has TRBV7-8 and TRBJ2-7; 8 bases map to TRBD2. Germline V lookup: CDR1 SGHVS, CDR2 FQNEAQ. CDR3 length equals 15 residues. V lost 5 bases, J lost 3 bases, and 9 bases stayed unmatched. The CDR3 loop reads CASSPTRGGGYEQYF. The DNA for the CDR3 is TGTGCCAGCAGCCCAACCCGGGGGGGCGGCTACGAGCAGTACTTC.

This rearrangement joins TRBV2 to TRBJ2-1, with 9 bases matching TRBD1. The germline CDR1 and CDR2 sequences are SNHLY and FYNNEI. J lost 4 bases, V lost 8 bases, and 12 bases had no gene match. This CDR3 contains 16 residues. The CDR3 spells CASSNGMGQGYNEQFF. The CDR3 nucleotides are TGTGCCAGCTCCAACGGCATGGGACAGGGATACAATGAGCAGTTCTTC. Together with reference TRBV2 and TRBJ2-1, the CDR3 gives the full variable domain: EPEVTQTPSHQVTQMGQEVILRCVPISNHLYFYWYRQILGQKVEFLVSFYNNEISEKSEIFDDQFSVERPDGSNFTLKIRSTKLEDSAMYFCASSNGMGQGYNEQFFGPGTRLTVL.

The chain is built from TRBV23-1 and TRBJ2-7; TRBD1 aligns across 7 bases. TRBV23-1 qualifies as an ORF whose function is uncertain. The CDR3 spans 17 residues. The V and J ends lost 0 bases and 5 bases, in that order; junction bases with no gene match: 13. DNA for the CDR3: TGCGCCAGCAGTCAATCACCGAAGGGGGCTCATAATGACGAGCAGTACTTC. The encoded protein is CASSQSPKGAHNDEQYF.

V and J are TRBV5-1 and TRBJ1-5, with a tentative D call TRBD1 (5 bases). The CDR3 has 15 amino acids. V was clipped by 0 bases and J by 5 bases, with 12 bases between them. Looked up from germline, CDR1 is SGHRS and CDR2 is YFSETQ. CDR3 DNA: TGCGCCAGCAGCTTGGATGGGGGGGATTATCAGCCCCAGCATTTT. Encoded protein: CASSLDGGDYQPQHF.

The rearrangement joins TRBV7-8 to TRBJ1-2; D is undetermined. The CDR3 spans 14 residues. Trimming removed 0 bases at V and 0 bases at J, with 5 bases between. Germline V gene lookup returns CDR1 SGHVS and CDR2 FQNEAQ. The CDR3 spells CASSLASPNYGYTF. The DNA for the CDR3 is TGTGCCAGCAGCTTAGCGAGTCCTAACTATGGCTACACCTTC.

This clone was seen only a few times. The chain links TRBV11-3 to TRBJ2-2; 9 nucleotides agree with TRBD2. This CDR3 has 17 residues. V was clipped by 4 bases and J by 0 bases; unmatched bases: 6. CDR1 SGHNT and CDR2 YENEEA come from the germline V gene. CDR3 coding DNA: TGTGCCAGCAGCTCGTCGCCTAGCGGGGCGAACACCGGGGAGCTGTTTTTT. Translation: CASSSSPSGANTGELFF.

The chain uses TRBV28 and TRBJ1-2; 7 nucleotides agree with TRBD1. Germline CDR1 and CDR2: MDHEN and SYDVKM. After removal of 5 bases from V and 4 bases from J, the junction contained 10 bases not matched to a gene. This CDR3 has 15 residues. The CDR3 sequence: CASSPGTGVGYGYTF. In DNA form, the CDR3 reads TGTGCCAGCAGTCCCGGAACAGGGGTCGGCTATGGCTACACCTTC.

V usage is TRBV30 and J usage is TRBJ1-2; 8 positions agree with TRBD1. V dropped 5 bases and J dropped 3; count of bases not matched to a gene: 8. The CDR3 runs 14 residues. Germline lookup yields CDR1 GTSNPN and CDR2 SVGIG (reference sequence). CDR3 nucleotides: TGTGCCTGGGACACACAGGGGGAGGACTATGGCTACACCTTC. The encoded protein is CAWDTQGEDYGYTF. The full variable domain, in which reference TRBV30 and TRBJ1-2 provide the parts outside the CDR3, is SQTIHQWPATLVQPVGSPLSLECTVEGTSNPNLYWYRQAAGRGLQLLFYSVGIGQISSEVPQNLSASRPQDRQFILSSKKLLLSDSGFYLCAWDTQGEDYGYTFGSGTRLTVV.

V gene TRBV5-1 combines with J gene TRBJ1-4; D might be TRBD1 (5 bases). V lost 0 bases, J lost 5 bases, and 8 bases lay in between. CDR3 length: 14 residues. CDR1 and CDR2 from the germline V gene are SGHRS and YFSETQ. The CDR3 is CASSLGQPNEKLFF. The CDR3 coding sequence is TGCGCCAGCAGCTTGGGACAGCCCAATGAAAAACTGTTTTTT.

The chain links TRBV11-2 to TRBJ2-5; D gene unclear. The CDR3 is 14 residues long. V lost 5 bases and J 5 bases, leaving 15 bases between the germline ends. CDR1 and CDR2 (germline): SGHAT, FQNNGV. The chain's CDR3 is CASSPPFGRETQYF. The CDR3 nucleotides read TGTGCCAGCAGCCCCCCTTTCGGTCGTGAGACCCAGTACTTC.

The V and J genes are TRBV4-1 and TRBJ2-3, with D perhaps matching TRBD2 (5 bases). CDR1 is MGHRA and CDR2 is YSYEKL in the germline V gene. V gave up 1 base and J gave up 0 bases, with 11 bases separating them. CDR3 length equals 16 residues. The CDR3 region is CASSQVISESTDTQYF. Written as DNA, the CDR3 is TGCGCCAGCAGCCAAGTTATTAGCGAAAGCACAGATACGCAGTATTTT.

The genes are TRBV6-1 and TRBJ2-7; D possibly corresponds to TRBD1 (6 bases). V lost 5 bases and J lost 9, with 17 bases in between. CDR3 length: 13 residues. In germline, CDR1 is MNHNS, CDR2 SASEGT. CDR3 DNA: TGTGCCAGCAGTCCTTTAAGACAGGCCGGGCAGTACTTC. Translating gives CASSPLRQAGQYF.

This clone is categorized as medium-sized. The CDR3, as DNA: TGCGCCAGCAGCTACAGGAACAGGAACACTGAAGCTTTCTTT. Its protein is CASSYRNRNTEAFF. This sequence joins TRBV5-1 and TRBJ1-1, with D perhaps matching TRBD1 (5 bases). Germline CDR1 SGHRS, CDR2 YFSETQ. Trimming removed 3 bases from V and 1 base from J, with 10 bases in between. The length of the CDR3 is 14 residues.

The J gene is TRBJ2-3, the V gene TRBV11-2, with D perhaps TRBD2 (5 bases). The CDR3 consists of 15 residues. Germline values: CDR1 SGHAT, CDR2 FQNNGV. V lost 3 bases to trimming and J lost 0 bases, with 10 bases between them. The CDR3 DNA follows: TGTGCCAGCAGCTTCTATGGACTCAGCACAGATACGCAGTATTTT. Protein sequence: CASSFYGLSTDTQYF.

The chain combines TRBV5-5 with TRBJ2-7; TRBD1 matches at 11 bases. The germline V gene has CDR1 SGHKS and CDR2 YYEKEE (reference sequence). The CDR3 loop spans 15 amino acids. J gave up 4 bases and V 4 bases, and 7 bases lay outside the gene matches. The CDR3 nucleotides read TGTGCCAGCAGCAGGACAGGGGGCGCCCAATACGAGCAGTACTTC. This gives the protein CASSRTGGAQYEQYF. The whole variable domain, filled in from reference TRBV5-5 and TRBJ2-7, reads DAGVTQSPTHLIKTRGQQVTLRCSPISGHKSVSWYQQVLGQGPQFIFQYYEKEERGRGNFPDRFSARQFPNYSSELNVNALLLGDSALYLCASSRTGGAQYEQYFGPGTRLTVT.

The CDR3 region has the DNA TGTGCCATCAGTCCCGACAGCCTTGGCTACACCTTC. The encoded protein is CAISPDSLGYTF. The rearrangement uses TRBV10-3 and TRBJ1-2; D may be TRBD1 (5 bases). V lost 5 bases and J 7 bases, leaving 11 bases between the germline ends. The CDR3 has 12 amino acids. Per the germline V gene, CDR1 is ENHRY and CDR2 is SYGVKD.

The chain combines TRBV5-6 with TRBJ1-5, with 7 nucleotides matching TRBD1. With V trimmed by 4 bases and J by 6 bases, 7 bases remained unmatched. The germline CDR1 and CDR2 sequences are SGHDT and YYEEEE. The CDR3 spans 14 residues. The CDR3: CASSIRGLGQPQHF. DNA for the CDR3: TGTGCCAGCAGCATAAGGGGGCTTGGTCAGCCCCAGCATTTT.

Regarding this clone: Other DNA sequences of this sample code for an identical CDR3. The CDR3, as DNA: TGTGCCAGCTCACCAGGGGGGGACGAGCAGTACTTC. As protein: CASSPGGDEQYF. V gene TRBV18 combines with J gene TRBJ2-7, with TRBD2 matching over 7 bases. The trim removed 2 bases at V and 5 bases at J, leaving 0 bases unmatched. Germline CDR1 and CDR2: KGHSH and LQKENI. The CDR3 loop spans 12 amino acids.

The table lists this clone with a count of one. The chain joins TRBV13 to TRBJ2-3; TRBD2 is a possible D gene (5 bases). Germline CDR1 is PRHDT and CDR2 is FYEKMQ (reference sequence). The CDR3 runs to 19 residues. V was cut by 5 bases and J by 0 bases, with 24 bases left in between. CDR3 residues: CASSEKTGLLTSSTDTQYF. The CDR3 DNA is TGTGCCAGCAGCGAAAAAACCGGACTCCTCACTTCTAGCACAGATACGCAGTATTTT. Drawing the rest from reference TRBV13 and TRBJ2-3, the complete variable domain is AAGVIQSPRHLIKEKRETATLKCYPIPRHDTVYWYQQGPGQDPQFLISFYEKMQSDKGSIPDRFSAQQFSDYHSELNMSSLELGDSALYFCASSEKTGLLTSSTDTQYFGPGTRLTVL.

The genes are TRBV7-9 and TRBJ1-5; 8 bases are a match to TRBD1. Germline V gene data show CDR1 as SEHNR and CDR2 as FQNEAQ (reference sequence). CDR3 length: 15 amino acids. V trimming: 5 bases; J trimming: 6 bases; junction bases outside the gene matches: 9. CDR3: CASSALGQGPQPQHF. Written as DNA, the CDR3 is TGTGCCAGCAGCGCCCTCGGACAGGGCCCTCAGCCCCAGCATTTT.

This chain links TRBV9 with TRBJ2-1; D possibly corresponds to TRBD2 (5 bases). The V gene lost 4 bases and the J gene lost 5 bases, with 13 bases spanning the gap. The CDR3 sequence is 14 residues long. Germline CDR1 SGDLS, CDR2 YYNGEE. The CDR3 reads CASSPRTGNNEQFF. The CDR3 DNA reads as TGTGCCAGCAGCCCCAGGACTGGAAACAATGAGCAGTTCTTC.

The gene calls are TRBV28 and TRBJ2-1; 11 bases match TRBD2. The CDR3 covers 15 residues. Germline V CDR1 and CDR2: MDHEN, SYDVKM. J was trimmed by 9 bases and V by 6 bases; bases with no gene match: 10. The CDR3 loop is CASRPTSGSQGEQFF. The CDR3 DNA sequence: TGTGCCAGCAGGCCCACTAGCGGGAGTCAAGGTGAGCAGTTCTTC. Full variable domain (outside the CDR3, taken from reference TRBV28 and TRBJ2-1): DVKVTQSSRYLVKRTGEKVFLECVQDMDHENMFWYRQDPGLGLRLIYFSYDVKMKEKGDIPEGYSVSREKKERFSLILESASTNQTSMYLCASRPTSGSQGEQFFGPGTRLTVL.

The CDR3: CASSRRTSGEETQYF. The CDR3 nucleotides are TGTGCCAGCAGCCGCCGGACTAGCGGAGAAGAGACCCAGTACTTC. The chain is built from TRBV28 and TRBJ2-5, with TRBD2 matching over 10 bases. CDR1 is MDHEN, CDR2 SYDVKM, per germline. The trim removed 6 bases at V and 3 bases at J, leaving 7 bases unmatched. CDR3 length equals 15 residues.